The 14 T cell receptor beta chains below were found in one sample sequenced in a study of shared clonotypes between healthy human individuals. Generated by immunoSEQ multiplex PCR, the TCRdb table keeps only in-frame clones and is missing some. Seen here are about 87,000 clones, around 47% observed once, and the top ten hold about 15%. Sequencing was performed on PBMCs. The receptors were sampled from a woman between 35 and 50 years old in good health. Some clones in this sample may be carry-over from other donors' samples.

This clone was counted at least ten times. The V call is TRBV19, the J call TRBJ1-1; D is perhaps TRBD1 (6 bases). Germline-derived CDR1 and CDR2 are LNHDA and SQIVND (reference sequence). This CDR3 contains 13 residues. Trimming shortened V by 9 bases and J by 4 bases, and 15 bases separated the two germline ends. CDR3: CASMVRGTTEAFF. The CDR3 nucleotides read TGTGCCAGCATGGTGAGGGGGACCACTGAAGCTTTCTTT.

This clone was picked up many times. This chain connects TRBV7-3 to TRBJ1-1, with D possibly TRBD1 on 5 matching bases. Germline V gene lookup returns CDR1 SGHTA and CDR2 FQGTGA. This CDR3 has 13 amino acids. The ends were cut back, 3 bases at V and 1 base at J, with 6 bases in the middle. DNA of the CDR3: TGTGCCAGCAGCTTGGACAAGAACACTGAAGCTTTCTTT. Translated, it gives CASSLDKNTEAFF.

The rearrangement uses TRBV6-4 and TRBJ2-2, with no clear D. This CDR3 region has 13 residues. Per the germline V gene, CDR1 is MRHNA and CDR2 is SNTAGT. Trimming cost V 0 bases and J 6 bases, with 5 bases left between them. The CDR3 spells CASSDSQSGELFF. CDR3 nucleotides: TGTGCCAGCAGTGACTCACAGTCCGGGGAGCTGTTTTTT.

This chain connects TRBV11-2 to TRBJ2-7; 8 bases align to TRBD1. From germline, CDR1 is SGHAT and CDR2 FQNNGV. Trimming removed 1 base from V and 3 bases from J; junction bases left unmatched: 5. This CDR3 has 15 amino acids. CDR3 loop: CASSLGGGQGYEQYF. Written as DNA, the CDR3 is TGTGCCAGCAGCTTAGGTGGCGGACAGGGCTACGAGCAGTACTTC.

The chain links TRBV20-1 to TRBJ1-1; D not resolved. Germline CDR1 is DFQATT and CDR2 is SNEGSKA (reference sequence). This CDR3 is built from 11 residues. The CDR3 DNA follows: TGCAGGGGTTCAACGAACACTGAAGCTTTCTTT. This sequence encodes CRGSTNTEAFF.

This clone was seen a few times. The chain couples TRBV13 to TRBJ1-2; TRBD1 is a possible D gene (5 bases). This CDR3 has 14 residues. Trimming shortened V by 1 base and J by 8 bases, and 14 bases separated the two germline ends. Germline CDR1 reads PRHDT; CDR2 reads FYEKMQ (reference sequence). The CDR3 DNA is TGTGCCAGCAGCTTAGATATGGGGCCAGGGGGCTACACCTTC. Protein product: CASSLDMGPGGYTF.

V and J are TRBV30 and TRBJ1-1; a possible D gene is TRBD1 (5 bases). The V end was cut by 5 bases, the J end by 5 bases, with 9 bases between. The CDR3 sequence is 11 residues long. The germline V gene encodes CDR1 GTSNPN and CDR2 SVGIG (reference sequence). The CDR3 DNA reads TGTGCCTGGTACAGGACAACTGAAGCTTTCTTT. Translating gives CAWYRTTEAFF.

On this clone: Since a far larger clone is one base different, this is likely a read error. The chain joins TRBV18 to TRBJ2-5; no clear D gene. Germline CDR1 and CDR2: KGHSH and LQKENI. The CDR3 covers 11 residues. The CDR3 DNA is TGTGCCGGCTCAACCCAAGAGACCCAGTACTTC. Translating it yields CAGSTQETQYF.

This clone was seen ten or more times. A much larger clone differs by one base, so this may be a read error. CDR3 sequence: CASGYSSSPNQPQHF. CDR3 sequence (DNA): TGTGCCAGCGGTTACTCGAGCAGTCCAAATCAGCCCCAGCATTTT. V usage is TRBV6-6 and J usage is TRBJ1-5; unclear D gene. CDR3 size: 15 residues. The germline CDR1 and CDR2 sequences are MNHNY and SVGAGI (reference sequence).

The J gene is TRBJ2-5, the V gene TRBV25-1, with 8 bases fitting TRBD2. Germline CDR1 MGHDK, CDR2 SYGVNS. With V trimmed by 0 bases and J by 5 bases, 8 bases remained unmatched. The CDR3 is 16 amino acids. The DNA for the CDR3 is TGTGCCAGCAGTGAATATGGAGCGGGAGAGGTGGAGACCCAGTACTTC. Its protein is CASSEYGAGEVETQYF.

This chain connects TRBV5-1 to TRBJ1-3; D is uncertain. Germline values: CDR1 SGHRS, CDR2 YFSETQ. CDR3 length: 16 amino acids. With 4 bases removed from V and 1 base from J, the gap between germline ends came to 15 bases. This CDR3 reads CASSISLVESGNTIYF. The CDR3 region has the DNA TGCGCCAGCAGCATTTCCCTTGTCGAATCTGGAAACACCATATATTTT.

The DNA of the CDR3 is TGTGCCAGCAGCTTATCGTGGGTGTTGGGTCAGCCCCAGCATTTT. It codes for CASSLSWVLGQPQHF. V and J are TRBV7-2 and TRBJ1-5; D gene ambiguous. CDR3 size: 15 residues. CDR1 is SGHTA, CDR2 FQGNSA, per germline. Trimming left V 2 bases short and J 6 bases short, with 14 bases between.

The sample holds a few counts of this clone. The same CDR3 arises from other DNA sequences in this sample as well. The rearrangement links TRBV2 to TRBJ1-2, with 7 bases that match TRBD1. J lost 2 bases, V lost 7 bases, and 16 bases had no gene match. Germline V gene lookup returns CDR1 SNHLY and CDR2 FYNNEI. The CDR3 contains 17 residues. CDR3 residues: CASIQPRHRGQNYGYTF. Written as DNA, the CDR3 is TGTGCCAGCATCCAACCCCGACATAGGGGGCAGAACTATGGCTACACCTTC.

Details on this clone: This sample includes further DNA sequences coding for the same CDR3. The chain uses TRBV7-3 and TRBJ2-5; TRBD1 might be the D (5 bases). This CDR3 has 15 residues. V lost 5 bases and J lost 3, with 16 bases in between. Germline assignment: CDR1 SGHTA and CDR2 FQGTGA. DNA of the CDR3: TGTGCCAGCAGCACGACAGTTCCACCCGAAGAGACCCAGTACTTC. This sequence encodes CASSTTVPPEETQYF.